These T cell receptor beta chains were read from a single sample in a study of blood T cells in healthy people across ages. Using its own MiXCR run on the 5' RACE reads, TCRdb lists one record per CDR3 protein. The table shows 1,500,000 or so distinct CDR3 sequences, with approximately 42% occurring only once. Sequencing was done on a sample of blood. Receptor source: a woman aged 18-35 years in good health. CDR3s include the opening cysteine and the closing phenylalanine or tryptophan. A D gene is named only where the DNA matches it firmly. Rows give clone size only sometimes, using once, few, many, or a class for an expanded clone.

>-|TRBJ1-2|TRBV7-2|few
TGTGCCAGCAGCTTAGGGTTGTCGGATGGCTACACCTTC
CASSLGLSDGYTF
>-|TRBJ1-5|TRBV6-5|few
TGTGCCAGCAGTCCAGGGGTCGTACAGCCCCAGCATTTT
CASSPGVVQPQHF
>TRBD1|TRBJ2-2|TRBV7-2|few
TGTGCAGTCCCTACAGGGGAGTACACCGGGGAGCTGTTTTTT
CAVPTGEYTGELFF
>-|TRBJ1-2|TRBV5-1|-
TGCGCCAGCAGCAGACAACAGGCCTTCTATGGCTACACCTTC
CASSRQQAFYGYTF
>-|TRBJ1-1|TRBV6-5|-
TGTGCCGGCAGTTACGGCGCTCGTCCCACTGAAGCTTTCTTT
CAGSYGARPTEAFF
>-|TRBJ2-3|TRBV30|-
TGTGCCTGGAGTGTATTGGTGACAGATACGCAGTATTTT
CAWSVLVTDTQYF
>-|TRBJ1-5|TRBV20-1|-
TGCAGTGCTACCAAAATAAAGTCTGGTCGTGGCAATCAGCCCCAGCATTTT
CSATKIKSGRGNQPQHF
>TRBD2|TRBJ2-3|TRBV20-1|-
TGCAGTGCCGGGACTAGCGGGAGTCCTACGCAGTATTTT
CSAGTSGSPTQYF
>TRBD2|TRBJ2-2|TRBV12-3/TRBV12-4|-
TGTGCCAGCAGAACACCGGGACTAATTACCGGGGAGCTGTTTTTT
CASRTPGLITGELFF
>TRBD1|TRBJ1-1|TRBV4-2|-
TGTGCCAGCAGCCGATCAGACAGGGATGACACTGAAGCTTTCTTT
CASSRSDRDDTEAFF
>-|TRBJ1-1|TRBV12-3/TRBV12-4|few
TGTGCCAGCAGTACCCGTCGGGACACTGAAGCTTTCTTT
CASSTRRDTEAFF
>TRBD1|TRBJ2-7|TRBV9|-
TGTGCCAGCAGCCCAGAGGGACAGGGTCTCGAGCAGTACTTC
CASSPEGQGLEQYF
>-|TRBJ2-7|TRBV5-1|-
TGCGCCAGCAGCTTGCAGGCATCAATATACAATGAGCAGTACTTC
CASSLQASIYNEQYF
>-|TRBJ1-5|TRBV2|-
TGTGCCAGCAGTGGGGGGCCGAACAATCAGCCCCAGCATTTT
CASSGGPNNQPQHF
>-|TRBJ2-1|TRBV3-1|many
TGCGCCAGCAGCCAAGGGCCTGAGCAGTTCTTC
CASSQGPEQFF
>TRBD1|TRBJ1-1|TRBV29-1|few
TGCAGCGCAAGGCTCACAGGGGGCGATGGGGAAGCTTTCTTT
CSARLTGGDGEAFF
>-|TRBJ2-7|TRBV28|many
TGTGCCTCGACCCGGTGGGGGAAAAACGAGCAGTACTTC
CASTRWGKNEQYF
>TRBD2|TRBJ2-1|TRBV6-6|-
TGTGCCGACTCGAAGGGACTAGCGGTTTACAATGAGCAGTTCTTC
CADSKGLAVYNEQFF
>-|TRBJ2-3|TRBV27|-
TGTGCCAGCAGTCCGTCAGCCGGTTGGACAGATACGCAGTATTTT
CASSPSAGWTDTQYF
>-|TRBJ2-1|TRBV4-3|-
TGCGCCAGCCATCCGGGGACCTTGGGGGGGCGCCTGAATGAGCAGTTCTTC
CASHPGTLGGRLNEQFF
>TRBD1|TRBJ1-5|TRBV7-2|few
TGTGCCAGCAGCCCCGGGACAGGGTTGCTGCCCCAGCATTTT
CASSPGTGLLPQHF
>-|TRBJ2-7|TRBV6-5|few
TGTGCCAGCAGTTACTCACTGGCGGCCATCTACAATGAGCAGTACTTC
CASSYSLAAIYNEQYF
>-|TRBJ1-5|TRBV4-1|-
TGCGCCAGCAGCCAAGATCGGGCAGCGGGTCAGCCCCAGCATTTT
CASSQDRAAGQPQHF
>-|TRBJ2-1|TRBV25-1|-
TGTGCCAGCAGTGAACGAAGGGAGAGCTCCTACAATGAGCAGTTCTTC
CASSERRESSYNEQFF
>TRBD2|TRBJ2-5|TRBV5-1|few
TGCGCCAGCAGCTTGGCCGGGACTAACGAAGAGACCCAGTACTTC
CASSLAGTNEETQYF
>-|TRBJ1-1|TRBV27|-
TGTGCCAGCAGTAAAGCAGGGATCTTGAACACTGAAGCTTTCTTT
CASSKAGILNTEAFF
>-|TRBJ1-5|TRBV5-6|few
TGTGCCAGCAGCTTGACAGGCCACAATCAGCCCCAGCATTTT
CASSLTGHNQPQHF
>-|TRBJ2-7|TRBV28|few
TGTGCCAGCAGTTACCAGATAGCAAAAGTCTACGAGCAGTACTTC
CASSYQIAKVYEQYF
>-|TRBJ1-2|TRBV29-1|-
TGCAGCGTAGGATTTAGACAGAGAACCTATGGCTACACCTTC
CSVGFRQRTYGYTF
>TRBD2|TRBJ2-7|TRBV12-5|-
TGTGCTAGTGGTTTGGTGGAGCGGGGTCCCTACAATGAGCAGTACTTC
CASGLVERGPYNEQYF
>TRBD1|TRBJ2-3|TRBV6-4|few
TGTGCCAGCAAACCGGGACAGGACACAGATACGCAGTATTTT
CASKPGQDTDTQYF
>TRBD1|TRBJ2-1|TRBV11-1|-
TGTGCCAGCAGCCAACAGGGGAGAAATGAGCAGTTCTTC
CASSQQGRNEQFF
>TRBD2|TRBJ2-1|TRBV12-3/TRBV12-4|-
TGTGCCAGCAGTTTAGTAGGGCTAGCGGGGGAGTTCTTC
CASSLVGLAGEFF
>-|TRBJ2-5|TRBV24-1|-
TGTGCCACCATCCCCAGCCAGGGGAGGTTGGAGACCCAGTACTTC
CATIPSQGRLETQYF
>TRBD1|TRBJ2-7|TRBV11-2|few
TGTGCCAGCCGACGTGAGACAGGGGGCGCCTACGAGCAGTACTTC
CASRRETGGAYEQYF
>TRBD1|TRBJ1-5|TRBV12-3/TRBV12-4|-
TGTGCCAGCAGCCGGACAGGGCAGGGGAATCAGCCCCAGCATTTT
CASSRTGQGNQPQHF
>-|TRBJ1-2|TRBV12-3/TRBV12-4|few
TGTGCCAGCAGTTTCCCCCCCCATGGGGATGGCTACACCTTC
CASSFPPHGDGYTF
>-|TRBJ1-6|TRBV25-1|-
TGTGCCAGCGTCAGAGGAAATTCACCCCTCCACTTT
CASVRGNSPLHF
>-|TRBJ2-7|TRBV7-7|-
TGTACTAGCAGCTCCTATCTCCGGACAGCAGCCCTCTCCTACGAGCAGTACTTC
CTSSSYLRTAALSYEQYF
>TRBD2|TRBJ2-3|TRBV9|many
TGTGCCAGCAGCTTCGGGGGGACTAGCACAGATACGCAGTATTTT
CASSFGGTSTDTQYF
>TRBD2|TRBJ2-3|TRBV27|many
TGTGCCAGCAGCCCAGGGACTACCACAGATACGCAGTATTTT
CASSPGTTTDTQYF
>-|TRBJ1-2|TRBV25-1|few
TGTGCCAGCAGTGAGATCGGCAGGGACTATGGCTACACCTTC
CASSEIGRDYGYTF
>-|TRBJ2-7|TRBV4-1|few
TGCGCCAGCAGCCAAGCCCTAGCGACTTACAATGAGCAGTACTTC
CASSQALATYNEQYF
>TRBD1|TRBJ2-1|TRBV7-3|few
TGTGCCAGCAGCTTAAGAAGAACAGGGGCAAATGAGCAGTTCTTC
CASSLRRTGANEQFF
>-|TRBJ2-7|TRBV20-1|-
TGCAGTGCTAAACCGTCGGGAGACTTCCATGAGCAGTACTTC
CSAKPSGDFHEQYF
>TRBD1|TRBJ1-2|TRBV5-6|few
TGTGCCAGCAGCCCGTGGGACAGGGGCCTCTCCTATGGCTACACCTTC
CASSPWDRGLSYGYTF
>TRBD1|TRBJ1-6|TRBV5-5|-
TGTGCCAGCAGCTCTCGGACAGGGATTAGCTCCTATAATTCACCCCTCCACTTT
CASSSRTGISSYNSPLHF
>-|TRBJ2-7|TRBV13|-
TGTGCCAGCAGCTTAGCAATGCGGGGGCCTCCCTACGAGCAGTACTTC
CASSLAMRGPPYEQYF
>TRBD1|TRBJ2-7|TRBV20-1|few
TGCAGTGCTAGAGTGGGACAGGGAAGGTACGAGCAGTACTTC
CSARVGQGRYEQYF
>-|TRBJ2-7|TRBV15|few
TGTGCCACCAGCAGGGCAACATTTCAGGGGTGGTACTCCTACGAGCAGTACTTC
CATSRATFQGWYSYEQYF
>-|TRBJ1-6|TRBV12-3/TRBV12-4|-
TGTGCCAGCAGTCCGCGAGGAGATTCACCCCTCCACTTT
CASSPRGDSPLHF
>TRBD1|TRBJ1-1|TRBV12-3/TRBV12-4|-
TGTGCCAGCAGTCCCGGGACAGCTTCCCCTGAAGCTTTCTTT
CASSPGTASPEAFF
>TRBD2|TRBJ2-3|TRBV5-1|few
TGCGCCAGCTTACTAGCGGAGGGTACAGATACGCAGTATTTT
CASLLAEGTDTQYF
>TRBD2|TRBJ2-1|TRBV2|-
TGTGCCAGCAGGCGCTCGACTAGCGGTAATTACAATGAGCAGTTCTTC
CASRRSTSGNYNEQFF
>-|TRBJ2-1|TRBV15|-
TGTGCCACCAGCCCGGGGCCCAATGAGCAGTTCTTC
CATSPGPNEQFF
>-|TRBJ2-5|TRBV7-9|-
TGTGCCAGCAGCTTAGCGGTGGGTTCCGAGACCCAGTACTTC
CASSLAVGSETQYF
>-|TRBJ1-2|TRBV6-2/TRBV6-3|-
TGTGCCAGCAGTTACGGGTACAGGGAATATGGCTACACCTTC
CASSYGYREYGYTF
>-|TRBJ2-2|TRBV28|-
TGTGCCAGCAGTTTCGGGGGCATCACCGGGGAGCTGTTTTTT
CASSFGGITGELFF
>-|TRBJ1-2|TRBV20-1|few
TGCAGTGCTAGAGGGGCAGCAACCTCCAACTATGGCTACACCTTC
CSARGAATSNYGYTF
>TRBD2|TRBJ2-3|TRBV9|-
TGTGCCAGCAGCGCGGGGGGAACGACTAGCGGGCCTGGAGATACGCGGTATTTT
CASSAGGTTSGPGDTRYF